This T cell receptor (beta chain) was identified in a study of vaccination and CD4 T cells after COVID-19. The wider study: The post-COVID samples were taken a median roughly 98 days after diagnosis, anywhere from 35 to 161. Study-wide results and limits: Convalescent patients displayed a median around 88% of reactive clones emerging only post-vaccination.

In TCRdb, the PCR reads were re-called with MiXCR into one record per CDR3 protein. The table has about 18,000 distinct CDR3 sequences, 62% seen once. This clonotype came up once. What it binds is unknown. CDR1 is MDHEN, CDR2 SYDVKM, per germline. The CDR3 length is 13 residues. After removal of 7 bases from V and 6 bases from J, the junction contained 6 bases not matched to a gene. The clonotype comes from a human donor who had recovered from COVID-19. The V call is TRBV28, the J call TRBJ1-2, with 9 bases identical to TRBD1. The material sequenced was CD4+ T cells from blood, taken before SARS-CoV-2 vaccination. The CDR3 reads CASKRTGDDGYTF. The CDR3 region has the DNA TGTGCCAGCAAGAGGACAGGGGACGATGGCTACACCTTC.